This TCR beta chain is from a study of technical replicates of blood from a handful of donors. This clone has only one observation. The CDR3 has 14 amino acids. Data came from immunoSEQ multiplex PCR; TCRdb stores just in-frame clones and leaves some out. The table shows more than 80,000 clones, with approximately 96% occurring only once. This receptor was obtained from a human donor in good health. The sample was T cells isolated from PBMCs. The chain combines TRBV21-1 with TRBJ1-1; TRBD1 is the table's D call and was not checked against the DNA. TRBV21-1 is described as a pseudogene. The CDR3 nucleotides read TGTGCCAGCAGCAAAGAACAGGGATTCACTGAAGCTTTCTTT. It specifies CASSKEQGFTEAFF.